This T cell receptor beta chain was sequenced during a study of T cell clones after liver transplantation. Assay used: immunoSEQ multiplex PCR; TCRdb lists only in-frame clones, some missing. The sample yields about 75,000 clones, roughly 80% seen once. The CDR3 covers 14 residues. The germline V gene encodes CDR1 LNHDA and CDR2 SQIVND (reference sequence). The V end was cut by 7 bases, the J end by 4 bases, with 16 bases between. The chain uses TRBV19 and TRBJ1-2; D ambiguous. This receptor was obtained from a human patient who received a liver transplant. Some T cells may originate from the graft donor. The sample in question was CD4+ T cells from blood, obtained less than 50 months after liver transplant. DNA of the CDR3: TGTGCCAGTAAGGTCAACAGACCGGTCTATGGCTACACCTTC. This sequence encodes CASKVNRPVYGYTF.